This entry features one T cell receptor (beta chain) sequence. Its antigen is unidentified. This CDR3 has 11 amino acids. Trimming stripped 5 bases from V and 12 bases from J, with 14 bases between. Germline V gene data show CDR1 as MNHEY and CDR2 as SVGEGT. Each of the donors had 8 to 10 milliliters of peripheral blood drawn into EDTA-treated Vacutainer tubes. PCR was performed a second time for about 6 to 12 cycles using a sample-barcoded 5' primer and a J-beta primer mix. MiXCR was run by TCRdb on the 5' RACE reads, yielding one entry per CDR3 protein. Among just over 1 million distinct CDR3 sequences, over 35% were seen once, and the ten largest hold under 20%. The data stem from a study of blood T cells in healthy people across ages. Study-wide findings and caveats: Long-lived and aged donors differed, with more naive CD4+ cells and higher diversity in the long-lived. Samples with more naive T cells showed higher observed beta diversity. CMV status of donors was unknown, possibly confounding expanded clonotype changes.

The sample taken for sequencing was blood. The origin of this receptor is a woman in her fifties or sixties in good health. J is TRBJ2-7 and V is TRBV6-2 or TRBV6-3; D is unresolved. CDR3 coding DNA: TGTGCCAGCAGTCCTGGACCCATGAGGTACTTC. This gives the protein CASSPGPMRYF.